This T cell receptor (beta chain) was obtained from a study of T-cell reconstitution after alpha-beta-depleted transplantation in children. This clonotype was observed a handful of times. The antigen is undetermined. Germline values: CDR1 SGHTA, CDR2 FQGNSA. The V gene end was trimmed by 2 bases and the J gene end by 2 bases; junction bases not matched to a gene: 5. The CDR3 extends over 15 amino acids. Findings and limits, study-wide: Reportedly, roughly two months post-transplant, alpha-beta T cells arose from several hundred expanded graft clones. After transplant, high TCRbeta diversity at day 60 in some patients arose from surviving recipient T cells and thymic progenitors. A year post-transplant, T-cell counts and diversity derived mostly from newly produced T cells.

Unique molecular identifiers featured in how the TCRbeta library was prepared. Using its own MiXCR run on the PCR reads, TCRdb lists one record per CDR3 protein. Among 200,000 to 300,000 distinct CDR3 sequences listed, 24% were seen once. The chain uses TRBV7-2 and TRBJ2-7; 8 bases are a match to TRBD2. The receptor was isolated from a female patient between 2 and 10 years old who had a stem cell transplant for congenital amegakaryocytic thrombocytopenia, so the T cells may come from the graft donor. This sample comprised PBMCs, mostly from graft donor cells, obtained 360 days after TCRalphabeta/CD19-depleted stem cell transplant. The CDR3 here is CASSLMREVAYEQYF. The CDR3 DNA follows: TGTGCCAGCAGCTTAATGCGGGAGGTCGCCTACGAGCAGTACTTC.